Sequencing of this T cell receptor beta chain was carried out in a study of identical twins. Broader study findings: Interpretation of the results relied on cross-sectional statistical analysis and not on following the same donors.

TCRdb used MiXCR to reprocess the 5' RACE reads, holding one entry per CDR3 protein. The table lists about 920,000 distinct CDR3 sequences, 10% to 15% of them singletons, with about 1.5% in the top ten. The CDR3 runs 15 residues. Germline trimming cut 6 bases from V and 3 bases from J; bases unmatched to any gene: 4. From germline, CDR1 is ENHRY and CDR2 SYGVKD. This clonotype was observed a handful of times. Its specificity is unknown. These data also featured in a second study, about yellow fever vaccine responses in identical twins.

The sample consisted of PBMCs. This chain joins TRBV10-3 and TRBJ2-6; TRBD1 matches 8 bases. This sequence was found in a woman between 18 and 29 years old in good health. CDR3 sequence reads: CAISPDRGGANVLTF. In DNA form, the CDR3 reads TGTGCCATCAGCCCCGACAGGGGTGGGGCCAACGTCCTGACTTTC.